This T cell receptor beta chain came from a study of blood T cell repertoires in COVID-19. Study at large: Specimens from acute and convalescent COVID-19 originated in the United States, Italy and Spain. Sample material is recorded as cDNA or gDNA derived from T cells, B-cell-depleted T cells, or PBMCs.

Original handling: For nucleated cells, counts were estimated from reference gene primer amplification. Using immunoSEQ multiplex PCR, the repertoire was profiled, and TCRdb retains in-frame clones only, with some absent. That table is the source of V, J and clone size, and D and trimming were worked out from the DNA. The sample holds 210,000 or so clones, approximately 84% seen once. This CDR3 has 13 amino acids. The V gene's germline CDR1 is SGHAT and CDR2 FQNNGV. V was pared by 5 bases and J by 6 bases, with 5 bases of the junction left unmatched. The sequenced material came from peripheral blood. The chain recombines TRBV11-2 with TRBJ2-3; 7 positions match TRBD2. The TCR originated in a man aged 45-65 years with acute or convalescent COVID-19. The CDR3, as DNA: TGTGCCAGCAGCCGGAGCGGGGCGGATACGCAGTATTTT. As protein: CASSRSGADTQYF.